This is a list of T cell receptor beta chains from one sample in a study of patients and donors after allogeneic stem cell transplantation. TCRdb analysed the RT-PCR reads with MiXCR anew, one entry per CDR3 protein. Of over 150,000 distinct CDR3 sequences detected, roughly 30% appear once; the ten largest clones hold around 3%. The material sequenced was blood, either unsorted or a sorted T cell fraction (not recorded which). The receptors derive from a human donor who was either an allogeneic HSCT recipient or a stem cell or donor lymphocyte infusion donor (not recorded which). It is not recorded whose cells these are; they may come from a transplant donor. Each CDR3 is given without its conserved first and last residue. The order of the fields is D gene, J gene, V gene, CDR3 protein. A D gene is named only where the DNA matches it firmly.

. TRBJ2-1 TRBV20-1 SATGNEQF
. TRBJ2-7 TRBV27 ASSLRPDTTYEQY
. TRBJ1-2 TRBV9 ASSVVGHSNYGYT
TRBD1 TRBJ1-3 TRBV28 ASREGQGGLHTIY
. TRBJ1-5 TRBV18 ASSPDRWVTGPQH
. TRBJ1-2 TRBV10-3 AIRDSYYGYT
. TRBJ1-2 TRBV7-2 ASSWGGRSGCT
. TRBJ1-1 TRBV15 ATSSQAGLTEAF
. TRBJ1-1 TRBV29-1 SVEDRQGPPMNTEAF
. TRBJ1-5 TRBV28 ASSLAGRRQPQH
. TRBJ2-7 TRBV7-9 ASSPSQIYEQY
TRBD2 TRBJ2-5 TRBV27 ASSLFGLAGGETQY
TRBD2 TRBJ2-4 TRBV6-5 ASRRGLAGDEDKNIQY
TRBD1 TRBJ1-1 TRBV20-1 SARDLRQGGTEAF
. TRBJ1-2 TRBV6-6 ASSQGPLDYGYT
. TRBJ2-5 TRBV9 ASSAMPLTSGRTSQETQY
. TRBJ2-5 TRBV4-1 ASSQPSGGETQY
. TRBJ2-5 TRBV14 ASSQGPWSVQETQY
. TRBJ1-1 TRBV21-1 ASSKVGAPCHWGVAF
. TRBJ1-1 TRBV10-2 ASRGNTKAF
TRBD1 TRBJ1-4 TRBV12-3/TRBV12-4 ASSGAGTATEKLF
. TRBJ1-4 TRBV14 ASSQLQGLGNEKLF
. TRBJ1-2 TRBV20-1 SARSWQAISGDGYT
. TRBJ1-2 TRBV5-6 ASSSPYGYT
. TRBJ1-5 TRBV28 ASTTGMRPQH
. TRBJ1-6 TRBV25-1 ASSEFFWQSEEGYSPLH
. TRBJ2-3 TRBV4-1 ASSQEENTQY
TRBD1 TRBJ1-3 TRBV5-1 ASSRRTGVYSGNTIY
TRBD1 TRBJ1-1 TRBV9 ASSVRTGVNTEAF
. TRBJ1-5 TRBV4-3 ASSQDPGYSNQPQH
. TRBJ1-4 TRBV7-8 ASSFQGRGEKLF
TRBD2 TRBJ2-3 TRBV5-1 ASSLARTSGSTDTQY
TRBD2 TRBJ2-1 TRBV11-2 ASSPGLAGGRGEQF